The 5 T cell receptor beta chains in this list originate from one sample, sequenced in a study of blood T cell repertoires in COVID-19. The method was immunoSEQ multiplex PCR; TCRdb's version includes in-frame clones alone and lacks a portion of them. The sample has some 490,000 clones, around 85% seen once. Material for sequencing was PBMCs or T cells enriched from blood (not recorded which). Receptors were obtained from a woman aged 55-70 years who had recovered from COVID-19.

This clone was observed a few times. The rearrangement joins TRBV25-1 to TRBJ2-3, with 9 bases lining up with TRBD2. After removal of 8 bases from V and 4 bases from J, the junction contained 4 bases not matched to a gene. The CDR3 has 13 residues. Per the germline V gene, CDR1 is MGHDK and CDR2 is SYGVNS. The CDR3 region has the DNA TGTGCCAGCGGCGGGGGGGCTTCAGATACGCAGTATTTT. As protein: CASGGGASDTQYF.

The chain combines TRBV7-2 with TRBJ2-7; 7 bases line up with TRBD2. Germline loops: CDR1 SGHTA, CDR2 FQGNSA. The CDR3 consists of 18 residues. V lost 9 bases to trimming and J lost 0 bases; unmatched junction nucleotides: 20. CDR3 amino acids: CARASRRGWIPSSYEQYV. The CDR3 nucleotides are TGTGCCAGAGCTTCTAGGCGGGGGTGGATACCGAGCTCCTACGAGCAGTACGTC.

This chain joins TRBV2 and TRBJ2-2; 7 bases match TRBD1. The CDR3 is 15 residues long. Looked up from germline, CDR1 is SNHLY and CDR2 is FYNNEI. The ends lost 5 bases at V and 6 bases at J; junction bases unmatched: 9. The CDR3 is CASSTTGLKAGELFF. Here the CDR3 DNA reads TGTGCCAGCAGTACGACAGGGTTGAAGGCCGGGGAGCTGTTTTTT.

CDR3 sequence: CASSPSLDRVVTEAFF. Here the CDR3 DNA reads TGTGCCAGCAGCCCCTCCTTGGACAGGGTAGTCACTGAAGCTTTCTTT. V and J are TRBV13 and TRBJ1-1, with TRBD1 matching 8 bases. This CDR3 contains 16 residues. CDR1 and CDR2 from the germline V gene are PRHDT and FYEKMQ (reference sequence). V lost 5 bases, J lost 4 bases, and 12 bases stayed unmatched.

This rearrangement joins TRBV10-2 to TRBJ2-5; 10 bases fit TRBD1. V lost 7 bases and J lost 2; bases outside the gene matches: 10. This CDR3 has 16 amino acids. Looked up from germline, CDR1 is WSHSY and CDR2 is SAAADI. CDR3 protein: CASKGPLDRGQETQYF. The CDR3, as DNA: TGCGCCAGCAAGGGCCCCTTGGACAGGGGGCAAGAGACCCAGTACTTC.